This T cell receptor beta chain was retrieved from a study of radiation and T cells in renal cell carcinoma. Time point meaning: blood 4 weeks post-SBRT, at nephrectomy. Treatment: 15 Gy SBRT to primary tumor, nephrectomy 4 weeks later. The CDR3 runs to 15 residues. V was pared by 5 bases and J by 6 bases, with 7 bases of the junction left unmatched. The germline V gene encodes CDR1 LNHDA and CDR2 SQIVND (reference sequence). This clone has just one count. TCRdb's table, derived via immunoSEQ multiplex PCR, lists solely in-frame clones and lacks some. This table has around 170,000 clones, roughly 90% appearing once.

The material sequenced was blood, taken from a patient whose treatment included radiotherapy and nephrectomy. The rearrangement uses TRBV19 and TRBJ1-1; 12 bases are a match to TRBD1. This TCR was recovered from a woman in her 50s with renal cell carcinoma. CDR3 loop: CASSWGQGARAEAFF. The CDR3 DNA sequence: TGTGCCAGTAGTTGGGGACAGGGGGCTAGGGCTGAAGCTTTCTTT.